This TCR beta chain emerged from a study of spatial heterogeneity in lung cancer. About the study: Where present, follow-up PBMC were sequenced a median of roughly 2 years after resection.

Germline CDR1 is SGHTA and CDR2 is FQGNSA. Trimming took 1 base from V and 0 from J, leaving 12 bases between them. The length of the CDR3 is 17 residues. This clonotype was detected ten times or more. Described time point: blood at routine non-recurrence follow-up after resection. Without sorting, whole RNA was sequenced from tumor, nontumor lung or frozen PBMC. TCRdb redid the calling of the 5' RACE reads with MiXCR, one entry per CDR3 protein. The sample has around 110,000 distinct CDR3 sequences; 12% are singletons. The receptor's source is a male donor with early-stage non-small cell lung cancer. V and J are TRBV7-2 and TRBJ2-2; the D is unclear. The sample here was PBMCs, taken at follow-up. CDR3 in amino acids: CASSLVGADANTGELFF. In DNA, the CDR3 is TGTGCCAGCAGCTTAGTGGGCGCGGACGCGAACACCGGGGAGCTGTTTTTT.